The 23 T cell receptor beta chains below come from one sample, sequenced in a study of CD8+ T cells in alopecia areata. As the sequencing template, cDNA was produced by extracting RNA and reverse transcribing it. TCRdb keeps only in-frame clones here, not all; method: immunoSEQ multiplex PCR. The table lists about 210,000 clones, more than 45% of them singletons. The sample's treatment: oral pan-JAK inhibitor, 5-10 mg twice daily. Sequences were derived from CD4+ T cells sorted from blood, sampled at week 4, from a patient treated with tofacitinib. These TCRs come from a human donor with alopecia areata.

The CDR3 protein is CSVLKLAAQETQYF. As DNA, the CDR3 is TGCAGCGTTCTTAAGTTGGCTGCCCAAGAGACCCAGTACTTC. V and J are TRBV29-1 and TRBJ2-5, with D hard to call. With 5 bases removed from V and 1 base from J, the gap between germline ends came to 14 bases. CDR3 length: 14 amino acids. The germline V gene encodes CDR1 SQVTM and CDR2 ANQGSEA.

The V and J genes are TRBV6-6 and TRBJ2-1; D is unresolved. From germline, CDR1 is MNHNY and CDR2 SVGAGI (reference sequence). Between the trimmed V and J ends, which lost 0 bases and 9 bases, there was a span of 6 bases. The CDR3 spans 12 residues. The CDR3 nucleotides read TGTGCCAGCAGTTACTCGAGAGTTGAGCAGTTCTTC. Translating it yields CASSYSRVEQFF.

This clone counts as medium-sized (0.01 to 0.1%). This rearrangement joins TRBV14 to TRBJ2-1, with 8 bases identical to TRBD2. Germline assignment: CDR1 SGHDN and CDR2 FVKESK. CDR3 length: 16 amino acids. Trimming at V came to 4 bases and at J to 6 bases, leaving 11 bases not matched to a gene. CDR3 DNA sequence: TGTGCCAGCAGCCCTCTGGGACTAGGGGAACGCAATGAGCAGTTCTTC. It encodes CASSPLGLGERNEQFF.

The chain combines TRBV2 with TRBJ1-1, with D uncertain. Trimming took off 9 bases at V and 1 base at J, with 12 bases between the two ends. This CDR3 contains 13 residues. CDR1 and CDR2 from the germline V gene are SNHLY and FYNNEI. CDR3 region: CASYGRANTEAFF. CDR3 DNA: TGTGCCAGTTACGGCCGGGCGAACACTGAAGCTTTCTTT.

This clone was found many times. V and J are TRBV2 and TRBJ1-1; TRBD1 might be the D (6 bases). CDR1 and CDR2 (germline): SNHLY, FYNNEI. The germline V and J ends were trimmed by 3 bases and 2 bases, with 13 bases remaining between them. The CDR3 is 15 residues long. The CDR3 spells CASSDGTRSNTEAFF. CDR3 DNA sequence: TGTGCCAGCAGTGATGGGACAAGATCTAACACTGAAGCTTTCTTT.

The CDR3 sequence is CASSLGTGFRETQYF. DNA for the CDR3: TGTGCCAGCAGTTTAGGGACAGGGTTTCGAGAGACCCAGTACTTC. The chain employs TRBV27 and TRBJ2-5; TRBD1 aligns across 9 bases. The V gene end was trimmed by 2 bases and the J gene end by 4 bases; junction bases not matched to a gene: 5. Germline V CDR1 and CDR2: MNHEY, SMNVEV (reference sequence). This CDR3 has 15 amino acids.

J is TRBJ1-4 and V is TRBV30; 9 nucleotides line up with TRBD1. This CDR3 region has 18 residues. CDR1 GTSNPN and CDR2 SVGIG come from the germline V gene (reference sequence). The V segment lost 0 bases and the J segment 4 bases; nucleotides outside the gene matches: 12. CDR3 bases: TGTGCCTGGAGTGTGGGAATACAGGGGGCGCGGAGTAATGAAAAACTGTTTTTT. It codes for CAWSVGIQGARSNEKLFF.

The genes are TRBV30 and TRBJ1-5, with D perhaps matching TRBD1 (6 bases). Germline V lookup: CDR1 GTSNPN, CDR2 SVGIG (reference sequence). Trimming removed 0 bases from V and 5 bases from J, with 11 bases in between. This CDR3 is built from 14 residues. CDR3 region: CAWSVRRGDQPQHF. CDR3 bases: TGTGCCTGGAGTGTACGTAGGGGGGATCAGCCCCAGCATTTT.

The chain combines TRBV7-2 with TRBJ2-1; a possible D gene is TRBD2 (8 bases). Germline CDR1 is SGHTA and CDR2 is FQGNSA. The CDR3 has 15 residues. V lost 3 bases and J 9 bases, leaving 18 bases between the germline ends. Here the CDR3 DNA reads TGTGCCAGCAGCTTCAGGGGGACCGGGAGGGGTGAGCAGTTCTTC. Translation gives CASSFRGTGRGEQFF. Supplemented by reference TRBV7-2 and TRBJ2-1, the full variable domain reads GAGVSQSPSNKVTEKGKDVELRCDPISGHTALYWYRQSLGQGLEFLIYFQGNSAPDKSGLPSDRFSAERTGGSVSTLTIQRTQQEDSAVYLCASSFRGTGRGEQFFGPGTRLTVL.

The chain is built from TRBV10-3 and TRBJ1-2, with D uncertain. The CDR3 runs 13 residues. Germline values: CDR1 ENHRY, CDR2 SYGVKD. The ends were cut back, 4 bases at V and 4 bases at J, with 10 bases in the middle. The CDR3 here is CAISGIAVYGYTF. The CDR3 DNA reads as TGTGCCATCAGTGGTATTGCGGTCTATGGCTACACCTTC.

Only a few counts were recorded for this clone. This chain joins TRBV29-1 and TRBJ2-7; TRBD2 matches at 8 bases. Germline CDR1 is SQVTM and CDR2 is ANQGSEA. The CDR3 runs to 13 residues. V lost 4 bases and J lost 5; bases outside the gene matches: 7. CDR3 DNA sequence: TGCAGCGTTGCCGCCGCGGGGGGCGACGAGCAGTACTTC. Translation gives CSVAAAGGDEQYF.

This clone was detected only a few times. The chain links TRBV6-1 to TRBJ2-4, with 9 bases fitting TRBD1. CDR1 MNHNS and CDR2 SASEGT come from the germline V gene. This CDR3 region has 14 residues. The V and J ends lost 6 bases and 6 bases, in that order; junction bases with no gene match: 6. The CDR3 spells CASSPGTGPNIQYF. The CDR3, as DNA: TGTGCCAGCAGCCCCGGGACAGGGCCAAACATTCAGTACTTC.

The rearrangement uses TRBV25-1 and TRBJ1-2, with 9 bases fitting TRBD1. The CDR3 sequence is 15 residues long. CDR1 is MGHDK and CDR2 is SYGVNS in the germline V gene. V dropped 7 bases and J dropped 4; count of bases not matched to a gene: 10. In nucleotides, the CDR3 is TGTGCCAGCACTAACACCGGGACAGGGAGCTATGGCTACACCTTC. This codes for CASTNTGTGSYGYTF.

The rearrangement uses TRBV29-1 and TRBJ2-7; D is possibly TRBD1 or TRBD2 (5 bases each). The V gene's germline CDR1 is SQVTM and CDR2 ANQGSEA. This CDR3 has 12 residues. Trimming stripped 2 bases from V and 4 bases from J, with 9 bases between. CDR3 protein: CSVEIGGYEQYF. The CDR3 bases are TGCAGCGTTGAAATTGGGGGTTACGAGCAGTACTTC.

This chain joins TRBV9 and TRBJ2-7; 10 bases line up with TRBD2. The CDR3 has 15 residues. The germline CDR1 and CDR2 sequences are SGDLS and YYNGEE. Germline trimming cut 2 bases from V and 1 base from J; bases unmatched to any gene: 3. In DNA form, the CDR3 reads TGTGCCAGCAGCGTCTCTAGCGGGGGTTCCTACGAGCAGTACTTC. Protein sequence: CASSVSSGGSYEQYF.

The V call is TRBV29-1, the J call TRBJ2-3; the match to TRBD2 covers 13 bases. V lost 4 bases and J lost 6; bases outside the gene matches: 10. The CDR3 totals 16 residues. Germline V gene sequence: CDR1 SQVTM, CDR2 ANQGSEA. CDR3 sequence: CSVGRTSGGRTDTQYF. The CDR3 DNA sequence: TGCAGCGTTGGGCGGACTAGCGGGGGCCGTACCGATACGCAGTATTTT.

The rearrangement links TRBV29-1 to TRBJ2-3, with TRBD1 matching over 10 bases. Trimming removed 6 bases from V and 6 bases from J; junction bases left unmatched: 6. Germline CDR1 is SQVTM and CDR2 is ANQGSEA. The length of the CDR3 is 13 residues. This CDR3 is CSVGQGYKDTQYF. The CDR3 region has the DNA TGCAGCGTGGGACAGGGGTACAAGGATACGCAGTATTTT.

This clone turned up a few times. The V gene is TRBV29-1, the J gene TRBJ1-5; 7 bases align to TRBD1. V gave up 7 bases and J gave up 3 bases; unmatched junction bases: 6. The CDR3 covers 13 residues. Per germline, CDR1 SQVTM and CDR2 ANQGSEA. CDR3 sequence reads: CSAGQDLNQPQHF. In nucleotides, the CDR3 is TGCAGCGCCGGACAGGACCTCAATCAGCCCCAGCATTTT.

This clone was picked up one time. V gene TRBV9 combines with J gene TRBJ2-5; D unresolved. V lost 0 bases and J 3 bases, leaving 9 bases between the germline ends. The V gene's germline CDR1 is SGDLS and CDR2 YYNGEE. The CDR3 contains 14 residues. The chain's CDR3 is CASSVASTKETQYF. The CDR3 DNA follows: TGTGCCAGCAGCGTAGCTTCGACAAAAGAGACCCAGTACTTC.

The J gene is TRBJ1-1, the V gene TRBV29-1; no clear D gene. Germline loops: CDR1 SQVTM, CDR2 ANQGSEA. CDR3 length equals 13 residues. Deletions cut 7 bases from V and 1 base from J, with 13 bases between. For the CDR3, the DNA is TGCAGCGGCTACGAGCAGGCGAACACTGAAGCTTTCTTT. It codes for CSGYEQANTEAFF.

This clone was detected a few times. This chain connects TRBV7-3 to TRBJ2-1; the D is unclear. With 5 bases removed from V and 9 bases from J, the gap between germline ends came to 11 bases. The CDR3 runs 12 residues. Germline CDR1 SGHTA, CDR2 FQGTGA. The CDR3: CASSRPAGEQFF. CDR3 nucleotides: TGTGCCAGCAGCCGCCCAGCCGGTGAGCAGTTCTTC.

The chain carries TRBV7-2 and TRBJ1-6; TRBD1 agrees at 8 bases. The CDR3 consists of 15 residues. From germline, CDR1 is SGHTA and CDR2 FQGNSA. V was clipped by 4 bases and J by 7 bases; unmatched bases: 6. CDR3 DNA: TGTGCCAGCAGCTCCATCACAGGGGGGAATTCACCCCTCCACTTT. Amino acids: CASSSITGGNSPLHF.

As for this clone: Other nucleotide sequences in the sample specify the same CDR3. This chain uses TRBV29-1 with TRBJ2-7; a weak D match, TRBD1 (6 bases). The CDR3 consists of 12 residues. V lost 5 bases to trimming and J lost 2 bases, with 10 bases between them. Germline CDR1 is SQVTM and CDR2 is ANQGSEA. The CDR3 sequence is CSVIQGTYEQYF. The CDR3 coding sequence is TGCAGCGTTATACAGGGTACCTACGAGCAGTACTTC.